This T cell receptor (beta chain) was recovered during a study of regulatory T cells in long-lasting Graves disease. At least ten counts were recorded for this clonotype. Its antigen is as yet unknown. V shed 5 bases and J 2 bases; nucleotides not matched to a gene: 25. CDR3 length: 21 amino acids. Germline lookup yields CDR1 SGHAT and CDR2 FQNNGV. Study findings and constraints: Newly diagnosed patients shared 950 to 1,000 public clonotypes; persistent patients shared approximately 2,900.

Time point given: newly diagnosed GD, antithyroid drugs for less than 3 months. PBMCs provided the RNA from which the TCR library was made. Patients of an endocrinology department in Xi'an, China, were included. Researchers made TCR beta libraries by using iRepertoire HTBI primers and running Arm-PCR on CDR3 regions. TCRdb reprocessed the multiplex PCR reads with MiXCR, giving one entry per CDR3 protein. The repertoire has about 360,000 distinct CDR3 sequences, 16% of them found once; the top ten carry roughly 21%. These data were likewise used in another study, on T cells in Graves' hyperthyroidism and ophthalmopathy. Per that paper: RT-PCR in the first round (using the HTBI primer set) targeted the TCR CDR3.

This TCR came from a woman aged 18 to 35 with Graves disease. The chain recombines TRBV11-2 with TRBJ2-7, with 9 nucleotides matching TRBD2. The input for sequencing was peripheral blood mononuclear cells (PBMCs), taken at new diagnosis, from a patient treated with antithyroid drugs. In nucleotides, the CDR3 is TGTGCCAGCAGCAAGGGACTAGCAGGAGCGAAGTCGGATATCCGGGCCTACGAGCAGTACTTC. The encoded protein is CASSKGLAGAKSDIRAYEQYF.